This TCR beta chain stems from a study of T cells in Graves' hyperthyroidism and ophthalmopathy. Study-wide results and caveats: Blood also held most thyroid clonotypes expanded beyond 0.001.

Researchers amplified the TCR beta CDR3 regions from RNA transcripts. HTBI primers were employed in a first-round RT-PCR of the TCR CDR3. TCRdb used MiXCR to reprocess the multiplex PCR reads, holding one entry per CDR3 protein. This table holds some 500,000 distinct CDR3 sequences, approximately 15% found once. This clonotype came up a few times. The target antigen is unknown. This CDR3 has 15 amino acids. Germline CDR1 SGHRS, CDR2 YFSETQ. Between the trimmed V and J ends, which lost 1 base and 1 base, there was a span of 8 bases. The V gene is TRBV5-1, the J gene TRBJ2-2, with D perhaps TRBD2 (6 bases). The sequence was obtained from a woman aged 18-29 years with Graves' hyperthyroidism. Sequenced: blood. CDR3 coding DNA: TGCGCCAGCAGCTTGTTTAGCGGGAACACCGGGGAGCTGTTTTTT. This translates into CASSLFSGNTGELFF.